A selection of T cell receptor beta chains follows, all from one sample in a study of vaccination effects on CD4 cells after COVID-19. These receptors are not linked to any known antigen. Some clones are missing from TCRdb's copy, which holds only in-frame ones; the method was immunoSEQ multiplex PCR. The sample contains more than 50,000 clones, around four fifths of which appear only once. This specimen was CD4+ T cells from PBMCs cultured with HCoV-OC43 spike peptides, taken after COVID-19 vaccination. These receptors were collected from a human donor who received a COVID-19 vaccine. The CDR3 runs from the conserved cysteine through the conserved F or W. The order of the fields is V gene, J gene, clone size, D gene, CDR3 length, CDR3 DNA, CDR3 protein. D genes are given only for firm matches. Where a row states a size, it is once, few, many or the class of an expanded clone; other rows omit it.

TRBV6-2/TRBV6-3	TRBJ2-5	.	.	14	TGTGCCAGCAGTTACTCGGGCGGGGCCGGGACCCAGTACTTC	CASSYSGGAGTQYF
TRBV4-3	TRBJ2-4	.	TRBD1	14	TGCGCCAGCAGCCAGACAGGGGGCCTCGGCATTCAGTACTTC	CASSQTGGLGIQYF
TRBV7-9	TRBJ2-5	.	TRBD1	14	TGTGCCAGCAGCCAAGGACAGGGTGAAAAGACCCAGTACTTC	CASSQGQGEKTQYF
TRBV19	TRBJ2-3	.	.	14	TGTGCCAGTAGCGGCAGGGTGAGCACAGATACGCAGTATTTT	CASSGRVSTDTQYF
TRBV7-2	TRBJ1-2	.	TRBD1	15	TGTGCCAGCAGCTTAGCCCGGACAGGCCTCTATGGCTACACCTTC	CASSLARTGLYGYTF
TRBV10-3	TRBJ1-6	once	.	15	TGTGCCATCAGTGCAGTGAGGGACGGTGATTCACCCCTCCACTTT	CAISAVRDGDSPLHF
TRBV21-1	TRBJ1-3	.	.	13	TGTGCCAGCAAGGAGGGAATAGGAAACACCATATATTTT	CASKEGIGNTIYF
TRBV2	TRBJ1-3	few	.	13	TGTGCCAGCATACTGAACTCTGGAAACACCATATATTTT	CASILNSGNTIYF
TRBV6-5	TRBJ2-3	.	.	16	TGTGCCAGCAGTTATGATTGGGGGGCCAATTTAGATACGCAGTATTTT	CASSYDWGANLDTQYF
TRBV7-8	TRBJ2-3	once	.	18	TGTGCCAGCAGCTTCGCCGGGACTTCACTTTCTAGCACAGATACGCAGTATTTT	CASSFAGTSLSSTDTQYF
TRBV18	TRBJ2-6	.	.	14	TGTGCCAGCTCACCACCGGCTGGGGCCAACGTCCTGACTTTC	CASSPPAGANVLTF
TRBV7-3	TRBJ2-3	.	.	13	TGTGCCAGCAGGCGGGACAATAGCGATACGCAGTATTTT	CASRRDNSDTQYF
TRBV21-1	TRBJ1-1	.	.	15	TGTGCCAGCAGCAAATTGGGCACAGGGAGCACTGAAGCTTTCTTT	CASSKLGTGSTEAFF
TRBV6-2/TRBV6-3	TRBJ1-5	.	.	16	TGTGCCAGCAGTTGGGACGGACTCTATAGCAATCAGCCCCAGCATTTT	CASSWDGLYSNQPQHF
TRBV3-1/TRBV3-2	TRBJ1-4	.	.	13	TGTGCCAGCAGCCCGGTTTATGGTGAAAAACTGTTTTTT	CASSPVYGEKLFF
TRBV11-3	TRBJ2-5	.	TRBD2	13	TGTGCCAGCAGTTCAGCGGGGGGGGAGACCCAGTACTTC	CASSSAGGETQYF
TRBV7-3	TRBJ2-2	.	.	15	TGTGCCAGCAGCTCCCAACGGACAGCCAACGGGGAGCTGTTTTTT	CASSSQRTANGELFF
TRBV18	TRBJ2-4	.	.	14	TGTGCCAGCTCAGGTACAGGGCTCGAAAACATTCAGTACTTC	CASSGTGLENIQYF
TRBV5-1	TRBJ1-4	.	.	15	TGCGCCAGCAGCTTTTCAGGTGCGGCTAATGAAAAACTGTTTTTT	CASSFSGAANEKLFF
TRBV25-1	TRBJ1-4	.	.	14	TGTGCCAGCAGGTTCGACGGTATAATGATCAAACTGTTTTTT	CASRFDGIMIKLFF
TRBV27	TRBJ2-5	.	TRBD2	14	TGTGCCAGCACCCCCCCGGGGGGAAGAGAGACCCAGTACTTC	CASTPPGGRETQYF
TRBV6-6	TRBJ2-1	.	TRBD1	16	TGTGCCAGCAGTCTCGCATGGGACAGGGGGTCCAATGAGCAGTTCTTC	CASSLAWDRGSNEQFF
TRBV29-1	TRBJ2-1	.	.	16	TGCAGCGTTGAAGATCAGGCCCTACTCTCCTACAATGAGCAGTTCTTC	CSVEDQALLSYNEQFF
TRBV24-1	TRBJ2-2	.	.	17	TGTGCCACCAGTGATCCGCTCGGGACGCCGAACACCGGGGAGCTGTTTTTT	CATSDPLGTPNTGELFF
TRBV11-2	TRBJ2-2	.	TRBD1	16	TGTGCCAGCAGCGTATACCGGGACAGGACCACCGGGGAGCTGTTTTTT	CASSVYRDRTTGELFF
TRBV5-6	TRBJ2-5	.	.	16	TGTGCCAGCAGCCGCGAACAGGAACCGTACCAAGAGACCCAGTACTTC	CASSREQEPYQETQYF
TRBV4-3	TRBJ2-2	.	TRBD1	17	TGCGCCAGCAGCCAAGCAAGACCGGGACAGGGGACCGGGGAGCTGTTTTTT	CASSQARPGQGTGELFF
TRBV7-3	TRBJ1-5	few	.	17	TGTGCCAGCCCAGTTGTGAGAGGTTGTGATGGCAATCAGCCCCAGCATTTT	CASPVVRGCDGNQPQHF
TRBV2	TRBJ1-2	few	.	12	TGTGCCAGCAGTGCTACAGATTATGGCTACACCTTC	CASSATDYGYTF
TRBV7-2	TRBJ1-5	.	.	12	TGTGCCAGCAGCCCTCCGGGTCAGCCCCAGCATTTT	CASSPPGQPQHF
TRBV5-1	TRBJ2-5	.	.	15	TGCGCCAGCAGCTTGGGACAGCCTCCCGGGGGGACCCAGTACTTC	CASSLGQPPGGTQYF
TRBV3-1/TRBV3-2	TRBJ1-3	.	.	15	TGTGCCAGCAGCCAAGGTTTTGGGGTTGGAAACACCATATATTTT	CASSQGFGVGNTIYF
TRBV5-6	TRBJ2-1	.	TRBD1	16	TGTGCCAGCAGCTCCCCGGGACAGGGGGCGCCCAATGAGCAGTTCTTC	CASSSPGQGAPNEQFF
TRBV7-9	TRBJ2-3	.	.	13	TGTGCCAGCAGCTCCTCTAGCACAGATACGCAGTATTTT	CASSSSSTDTQYF
TRBV6-1	TRBJ2-5	.	.	14	TGTGCCAGCAGTGAGACAGGCGCCCAAGAGACCCAGTACTTC	CASSETGAQETQYF
TRBV18	TRBJ1-1	once	.	16	TGTGCCAGCTCACCACCGAGGGGGGGAGCGGGCTCTGAAGCTTTCTTT	CASSPPRGGAGSEAFF
TRBV2	TRBJ1-3	.	.	13	TGTGCCAGCAGACAGGGAGCTGGAAACACCATATATTTT	CASRQGAGNTIYF
TRBV7-2	TRBJ2-6	few	.	15	TGTGCCAGCAGATTCCGTGGTTTTGGGGCCAACGTCCTGACTTTC	CASRFRGFGANVLTF
TRBV10-2	TRBJ1-1	once	.	13	TGCGCCAGCAGTGATAGGTTACTTTCTGAAGCTTTCTTT	CASSDRLLSEAFF
TRBV5-1	TRBJ2-5	.	.	15	TGCGCCAGCAGCTTGGCCTCGGCTTACAAAGAGACCCAGTACTTC	CASSLASAYKETQYF
TRBV25-1	TRBJ1-3	.	.	14	TGTGCCAGCAGTGCAGGTTACTCTGGAAACACCATATATTTT	CASSAGYSGNTIYF
TRBV10-2	TRBJ2-2	.	.	16	TGCGCCAGCAGCGCCCTCGCACCGGCGAACACCGGGGAGCTGTTTTTT	CASSALAPANTGELFF
TRBV7-2	TRBJ2-4	.	.	15	TGTGCCAGCAGCTTAATCGTACTAGCCAAAAACATTCAGTACTTC	CASSLIVLAKNIQYF
TRBV30	TRBJ1-5	once	TRBD1	14	TGTGCCTGCTCCCGGGACAGCAGCAATCAGCCCCAGCATTTT	CACSRDSSNQPQHF
TRBV27	TRBJ2-5	.	.	16	TGTGCCAGCAGTTCGGTACCCGGGCAGCCACAAGAGACCCAGTACTTC	CASSSVPGQPQETQYF
TRBV27	TRBJ1-2	once	TRBD1	16	TGTGCCAGCAGTTCCTACCCGGGACAGGGGTTCGATGGCTACACCTTC	CASSSYPGQGFDGYTF
TRBV3-1/TRBV3-2	TRBJ2-4	.	.	20	TGTGCCAGCAGCCAAGATAGTTACTTCTCTCGAGCGAGGCCCAAAAACATTCAGTACTTC	CASSQDSYFSRARPKNIQYF
TRBV12-3/TRBV12-4	TRBJ1-4	once	.	13	TGTGCCAGCAGTTTTGACGGGTATGAAAAACTGTTTTTT	CASSFDGYEKLFF
TRBV18	TRBJ2-1	.	.	15	TGTGCCAGCTCGCTGTCGACTACTCCTGACAATGAGCAGTTCTTC	CASSLSTTPDNEQFF
TRBV24-1	TRBJ1-5	.	.	17	TGTGCCACCAGTGATGGGGGACAACAATATAGCAATCAGCCCCAGCATTTT	CATSDGGQQYSNQPQHF
TRBV6-1	TRBJ1-3	.	.	14	TGTGCCAGCAGTGATTGGAAGGGGGGAAACACCATATATTTT	CASSDWKGGNTIYF
TRBV5-1	TRBJ1-2	.	.	13	TGCGCCAGCAGCGACAGTGCTTCCTATGGCTACACCTTC	CASSDSASYGYTF
TRBV24-1	TRBJ2-3	.	.	17	TGTGCCACCAGTGATACTACCGGAAACCCTAGCACAGATACGCAGTATTTT	CATSDTTGNPSTDTQYF
TRBV5-1	TRBJ2-2	.	.	16	TGCGCCAGCAGCTTGAACCGGGCGACTAACACCGGGGAGCTGTTTTTT	CASSLNRATNTGELFF
TRBV5-1	TRBJ2-2	.	.	14	TGCGCCAGCAGCTTGGAACCGAACACCGGGGAGCTGTTTTTT	CASSLEPNTGELFF
TRBV7-3	TRBJ1-1	.	.	13	TGTGCCAGCAGCCTACAGATGAACACTGAAGCTTTCTTT	CASSLQMNTEAFF
TRBV6-4	TRBJ2-1	.	.	16	TGTGCCAGCAGTGACCTTACACCAGTACCTTACAATGAGCAGTTCTTC	CASSDLTPVPYNEQFF
TRBV5-1	TRBJ1-1	.	.	15	TGCGCCAGCAGCTTCGATGGACAAATGAACACTGAAGCTTTCTTT	CASSFDGQMNTEAFF
TRBV6-6	TRBJ1-4	.	TRBD1	14	TGTGCCAGCAGCACACAGGGGGCGGGGGAAAAACTGTTTTTT	CASSTQGAGEKLFF